This is a list of T cell receptor beta chains from one sample in a study of identical twins. One entry per CDR3 protein, called by TCRdb with MiXCR from the 5' RACE reads. The data contain 1.5 million to 2 million distinct CDR3 sequences, around 33% of them seen just once; the ten biggest clones take up 0.27%. Sequencing used cord blood. These TCRs come from a newborn girl in good health. CDR3s include the opening cysteine and the closing phenylalanine or tryptophan. Clone size is not always given. Where it is, it says once, few, many or a class for expanded clones.

v_call	clone_size	cdr3_aa
TRBV7-9	.	CASSTGKYGYTF
TRBV12-3/TRBV12-4	.	CASRRNTGNYGYTF
TRBV29-1	many	CSAPTGGPYNYGYTF
TRBV20-1	.	CSASKGTQGPSHGANVLTF
TRBV20-1	.	CSASVPASEQYF
TRBV6-6	.	CASSYLSYVDEQYF
TRBV28	.	CASSLLPGTRYF
TRBV10-3	many	CAISESKHERGGYTF
TRBV7-2	many	CASSGLQETQYF
TRBV4-2	.	CASSQVRLAGNSYNEQFF
TRBV27	few	CASSLSHGSGNTIYF
TRBV20-1	few	CSARDRGGEKLFF
TRBV4-1	once	CASSLWTRTDTQYF
TRBV27	.	CASSLFAVTGTSGISKTQYF
TRBV20-1	.	CSAGTGHYYNEQYF
TRBV20-1	.	CSARKLARSYEQYF